Each of the 5 T cell receptor beta chains below was sequenced from the same sample in a study of control samples from healthy donors and cancer patients. Assay used: immunoSEQ multiplex PCR; TCRdb lists only in-frame clones, some missing. This table holds roughly 51,000 clones, 89% found once. What was sequenced was PBMCs. The receptors shown here come from a man in his forties with colorectal cancer.

The J gene is TRBJ2-5, the V gene TRBV7-8; 9 bases align to TRBD2. CDR1 is SGHVS and CDR2 is FQNEAQ in the germline V gene. V lost 10 bases and J lost 4; bases outside the gene matches: 13. This CDR3 is 15 amino acids long. This CDR3 is CATQSRGRAGETQYF. The CDR3 coding sequence is TGTGCCACCCAATCCCGCGGGAGGGCGGGAGAGACCCAGTACTTC.

The chain joins TRBV28 to TRBJ1-4; 7 nucleotides line up with TRBD1. CDR1 is MDHEN and CDR2 is SYDVKM in the germline V gene. This CDR3 is 14 amino acids long. Unmatched junction bases numbered 8, after V lost 2 bases and J lost 11 bases. CDR3 DNA: TGTGCCAGCAGTTTAAGGACAGGAGGAAGGAAACTGTTTTTT. Amino acids: CASSLRTGGRKLFF.

The chain couples TRBV10-1 to TRBJ2-7; TRBD1 matches 12 bases. The CDR3 has 15 residues. The J segment lost 4 bases and the V segment lost 6 bases, leaving 7 bases of the junction unmatched. Germline lookup yields CDR1 WNHNN and CDR2 SYGVQD (reference sequence). This CDR3 reads CASSPGQGARYEQYF. CDR3 coding DNA: TGCGCCAGCAGCCCGGGACAGGGGGCGCGGTACGAGCAGTACTTC.

V usage is TRBV9 and J usage is TRBJ2-7; no clear D gene. V gave up 3 bases and J gave up 6 bases, with 10 bases separating them. This CDR3 region has 12 residues. Germline lookup yields CDR1 SGDLS and CDR2 YYNGEE. CDR3 DNA: TGTGCCAGCAGCGGAGTGGGCCGCGAGCAGTACTTC. It encodes CASSGVGREQYF.

The rearrangement links TRBV7-9 to TRBJ1-3, with D tentatively TRBD1 (6 bases). This CDR3 is built from 14 residues. The germline gives CDR1 SEHNR, CDR2 FQNEAQ (reference sequence). The V gene lost 4 bases and the J gene lost 2 bases, with 9 bases spanning the gap. CDR3 in DNA: TGTGCCAGCAGCTCACAGGGAACTGGAAACACCATATATTTT. This translates into CASSSQGTGNTIYF.